These 18 T cell receptor beta chains came from one sample sequenced in a study of blood T cells in healthy people across ages. Sample-barcoded 5' priming and a J-beta primer mix drove a second PCR of about 6 to 11 cycles. TCRdb used MiXCR to reprocess the 5' RACE reads, holding one entry per CDR3 protein. Of about 1,800,000 distinct CDR3 sequences listed, roughly 30% are singletons. Specimen: blood. These receptors originate from a woman in her 30s in good health.

This clonotype was seen more than once but under ten times. The V and J genes are TRBV7-9 and TRBJ2-1; D is undetermined. The CDR3 runs 11 residues. The germline V gene has CDR1 SEHNR and CDR2 FQNEAQ (reference sequence). V gave up 5 bases and J gave up 8 bases, with 7 bases separating them. CDR3 amino acids: CASSRVHEQFF. The CDR3 region has the DNA TGTGCCAGCAGCCGAGTCCATGAGCAGTTCTTC.

Comment on this clonotype: With a much larger clone just one base away, this may be a read error. V is TRBV4-3 and J is TRBJ2-1; either TRBD1 or TRBD2 may fit D (5 bases each). This CDR3 contains 13 residues. Germline CDR1 is LGHNA and CDR2 is YSLEER. Here the CDR3 reads CACSRDGTYEQFF. CDR3 DNA sequence: TGCGCCTGCAGCCGGGATGGGACGTATGAGCAGTTCTTC.

The chain has TRBV27 and TRBJ2-4; 7 bases map to TRBD1. With the DNA end fitting TRBJ2-7 better, the J assignment may be wrong. Germline V gene data show CDR1 as MNHEY and CDR2 as SMNVEV (reference sequence). The CDR3 contains 18 residues. The CDR3 reads CASNSLGADGTVLYEQYF. Written as DNA, the CDR3 is TGTGCCAGCAACTCCCTAGGGGCCGACGGGACAGTACTCTACGAGCAGTACTTC.

The gene calls are TRBV2 and TRBJ2-7, with 9 positions matching TRBD1. The better agreement between TRBJ2-5 and the DNA end casts doubt on the J call. The CDR3 length is 16 residues. CDR1 and CDR2 (germline): SNHLY, FYNNEI. In DNA form, the CDR3 reads TGTGCCAGCAGGTCCACCTCCGGGACAGGGAAGGAGACCCAGTACTTC. It codes for CASRSTSGTGKETQYF.

The V gene is TRBV5-6, the J gene TRBJ2-7; D is perhaps TRBD1 (5 bases). V lost 5 bases to trimming and J lost 3 bases, with 12 bases between them. Germline V gives CDR1 SGHDT, CDR2 YYEEEE. The CDR3 has 13 amino acids. CDR3: CASRYRTVYEQYF. The DNA for the CDR3 is TGTGCCAGCAGATACAGGACGGTCTACGAGCAGTACTTC.

This clonotype was counted a few times. The DNA of the CDR3 is TGCAGTGCCACGGGGGCCGCGAACACTGAAGCTTTCTTT. Residues: CSATGAANTEAFF. The genes are TRBV29-1 and TRBJ1-1, with D perhaps TRBD1 (6 bases). The length of the CDR3 is 13 residues. Germline CDR1 reads SQVTM; CDR2 reads ANQGSEA. Based on the CDR3 plus reference TRBV29-1 and TRBJ1-1, the full variable domain is SAVISQKPSRDICQRGTSLTIQCQVDSQVTMMFWYRQQPGQSLTLIATANQGSEATYESGFVIDKFPISRPNLTFSTLTVSNMSPEDSSIYLCSATGAANTEAFFGQGTRLTVV.

In its sample, this clonotype was seen many times. This could be a read error, since a much larger clone is one nucleotide away. The chain couples TRBV7-9 to TRBJ2-7; 8 bases are a match to TRBD2. V shed 1 base and J 3 bases; nucleotides not matched to a gene: 2. The CDR3 covers 14 residues. Germline V gene lookup returns CDR1 SEHNR and CDR2 FQNEAQ (reference sequence). The CDR3 DNA reads as TGTGCCAGCAGCTTAGGGGGACTAGGCTACGAGCAGTACTTC. Translated, it gives CASSLGGLGYEQYF.

The table lists this clonotype with many counts. The chain recombines TRBV11-2 with TRBJ1-1; a possible D gene is TRBD1 (6 bases). The V gene lost 3 bases and the J gene lost 3 bases, with 11 bases spanning the gap. Per the germline V gene, CDR1 is SGHAT and CDR2 is FQNNGV. The CDR3 length is 14 residues. The CDR3: CASSLSTGYTEAFF. Written as DNA, the CDR3 is TGTGCCAGCAGCTTGTCAACAGGGTACACTGAAGCTTTCTTT. The full variable domain, its missing parts supplied by reference TRBV11-2 and TRBJ1-1, is EAGVAQSPRYKIIEKRQSVAFWCNPISGHATLYWYQQILGQGPKLLIQFQNNGVVDDSQLPKDRFSAERLKGVDSTLKIQPAKLEDSAVYLCASSLSTGYTEAFFGQGTRLTVV.

The V call is TRBV20-1, the J call TRBJ2-1; 7 bases agree with TRBD1. The CDR3 runs 16 residues. V shed 1 base and J 8 bases; nucleotides not matched to a gene: 14. Germline CDR1 DFQATT, CDR2 SNEGSKA (reference sequence). In nucleotides, the CDR3 is TGCAGTGCTAGAGTGTCCCTGGACAGGCAGGTAGATGAGCAGTTCTTC. It specifies CSARVSLDRQVDEQFF.

Turning to this clonotype: The junction does not match germline at one end; this may be a read error. V and J are TRBV29-1 and TRBJ2-7; TRBD1 aligns across 7 bases. The CDR3 runs to 14 residues. Germline V gene data show CDR1 as SQVTM and CDR2 as ANQGSEA. The CDR3 DNA reads TGCAGCGTTGAGTGGACAGGTTCCTCCTACGGGCAGTATTTC. Its translation is CSVEWTGSSYGQYF.

For this clonotype: Possible read error: a much larger clone is one base away. V is TRBV20-1 and J is TRBJ2-7; 7 nucleotides match TRBD2. Germline trimming cut 1 base from V and 7 bases from J; bases unmatched to any gene: 13. Germline CDR1 reads DFQATT; CDR2 reads SNEGSKA (reference sequence). CDR3 size: 15 residues. The CDR3 here is CSARVGGRGANEQYF. The CDR3 DNA reads as TGCAGTGCTAGAGTCGGCGGGAGAGGTGCAAATGAGCAGTACTTC.

This clonotype was detected a few times. The CDR3 nucleotides are TGTGCCAGCGTGCAGGGGGTACAATTTGAAAAACTGTTTTTT. Amino acids: CASVQGVQFEKLFF. This chain uses TRBV2 with TRBJ1-4, with TRBD1 matching over 7 bases. Per germline, CDR1 SNHLY and CDR2 FYNNEI. Losses at the gene ends were 8 bases for V and 7 bases for J; bases not matched to a gene: 10. The CDR3 consists of 14 residues.

The chain employs TRBV29-1 and TRBJ2-3; TRBD2 aligns across 13 bases. This CDR3 is built from 14 residues. V was clipped by 5 bases and J by 6 bases; unmatched bases: 5. Germline CDR1 SQVTM, CDR2 ANQGSEA. This CDR3 is CSVQTSGGADTQYF. CDR3 nucleotides: TGCAGCGTTCAAACTAGCGGGGGGGCGGATACGCAGTATTTT.

This clonotype was recorded at least ten times. The chain recombines TRBV5-5 with TRBJ2-3, with D tentatively TRBD1 (6 bases). This CDR3 region has 18 residues. With 3 bases removed from V and 1 base from J, the gap between germline ends came to 21 bases. The germline V gene encodes CDR1 SGHKS and CDR2 YYEKEE (reference sequence). CDR3 DNA: TGTGCCAGCAGCTCATACCCGACAGGAGAGGCCCGCACAGATACGCAGTATTTT. This translates into CASSSYPTGEARTDTQYF.

The rearrangement joins TRBV12-5 to TRBJ1-1; D possibly corresponds to TRBD1 (6 bases). Germline lookup yields CDR1 LGHNT and CDR2 FRNRAP. The CDR3 totals 14 residues. Trimming pared 4 bases from V and 4 bases from J, leaving 13 bases between. The DNA for the CDR3 is TGTGCTAGTGGTTCCCCGCAGGGGCCCACTGAAGCTTTCTTT. Translating gives CASGSPQGPTEAFF.

This chain joins TRBV5-4 and TRBJ1-1; weak D call: TRBD1 (6 bases). The germline V and J ends were trimmed by 4 bases and 8 bases, with 12 bases remaining between them. CDR3 size: 12 residues. In germline, CDR1 is SGHNT, CDR2 YYREEE (reference sequence). DNA for the CDR3: TGTGCCAGCAGCCCTGGGGGCGGGGAAGCTTTCTTT. Amino acid sequence: CASSPGGGEAFF.

In its sample, this clonotype was seen many times. V gene TRBV4-1 combines with J gene TRBJ2-1; D not certain. The CDR3 extends over 11 amino acids. Germline loops: CDR1 MGHRA, CDR2 YSYEKL. V lost 3 bases, J lost 5 bases, and 2 bases lay in between. CDR3 loop: CASSQHNEQFF. The CDR3 DNA reads TGCGCCAGCAGCCAGCACAATGAGCAGTTCTTC.

Notes on this clonotype: This clone may be a read error of a much larger clone one base away. The genes are TRBV10-3 and TRBJ2-6; 10 bases agree with TRBD2. The CDR3 extends over 16 amino acids. In germline, CDR1 is ENHRY, CDR2 SYGVKD. CDR3 in amino acids: CTTGSLAGVGANVLTF. The CDR3 region has the DNA TGTACCACAGGGAGCCTAGCGGGAGTTGGGGCCAACGTCCTGACTTTC.